This T cell receptor beta chain was identified during a study of blood T cell repertoires in COVID-19 (dated by TCRdb to about 2020). In terms of the full investigation: Samples from collaborators originated in the United States, Italy and Spain and spanned both the acute and convalescent phases of COVID-19. Where available, HLA class I and class II types were obtained from metadata supplied by the sample provider rather than from assay-based typing. The sample metadata nearly always contained a de-identified subject ID, COVID-19 status, age in years and sex. The repertoires were released in a freely available public database meant as a resource for research on the immune response to SARS-CoV-2. Samples came from the ongoing ImmuneRACE study (first 160 participants) plus 1,254 subjects from 6 global collaborators. Deeply sampled blood TCRbeta repertoires from subjects exposed to, actively infected with, or recovered from COVID-19 were included in the dataset. The material from the prospective study consisted of cDNA or gDNA derived from T cells, B-cell-depleted T cells, or PBMCs. The paper's findings and limits, for the study overall: The quantity of clinical and demographic metadata differed by source and by participant and was supplied without curation.

The immunoSEQ Assay, a bias-controlled multiplex PCR, was used to amplify TCRbeta CDR3 regions from genomic DNA. Concerning the study's data processing: The number of nucleated cells in each sample was estimated by amplification of reference gene primers within the assay. To quantify the absolute abundance of each unique TCRbeta CDR3 rearrangement, sequence reads were collapsed and filtered. For each sample, productive Simpson clonality was calculated as the square root of Simpson's diversity index over productive rearrangements. TCRdb re-hosts the immuneACCESS table, in-frame sequences only. Its copies lack some clones; in the studies checked, an unresolved V gene accounts for under half of them, and the cause for the rest is not known. Clonal size and the V and J genes are those of that table, whereas D and trimming came from the DNA. The sample records 100,000 or so clones, 70% to 80% of which are singletons. The biggest ten clones account for over 10% of the sample.

Each collaborating institution followed its own protocols to collect whole blood in K2EDTA tubes. Collaborator samples were shipped for TCRbeta analysis as frozen whole blood, isolated PBMCs, or DNA extracted from either sample type. As for this clone: The antigen this receptor binds is unknown. No quality values exist for individual bases; no much larger clone is one base distant.

The TCR originated in a woman in her 70s with acute or convalescent COVID-19. Specimen: peripheral blood.

The DNA sequence is TGTGCCAGCAGCCAAAGGACAGGGGGCACCGGGGAGCTGTTTTTT. This is translated as CASSQRTGGTGELFF. The rearranged segments are TRBV6-5 and TRBJ2-2; TRBD1 fits 10 bases in the junction. V lost 6 bases and J lost 4 bases, and the count of bases not matched to a germline gene is 5. The CDR3 has 15 amino acids, counting the end cysteine and phenylalanine. Only the CDR3 DNA is retained, 45 bases long and in frame from the first base. CDR1 is given as MNHEY and CDR2 as SVGAGI, both from the germline V gene.